This entry lists 20 T cell receptor beta chains sequenced from one sample in a study of blood T cell repertoires in COVID-19 (dated by TCRdb to the early 2020s). The library was prepared using the immunoSEQ multiplex PCR assay. In its TCRdb copy, this immuneACCESS table keeps in-frame sequences only and misses some clones. Where compared with another copy, unresolved V genes explain less than half of these, and the others have no known cause. The sample includes approximately 360,000 clones, with around 89% observed a single time. The ten most abundant clones make up around 7% of the sample. Input material: peripheral blood. Receptors were obtained from a man between 18 and 29 years old with active or convalescent COVID-19.

The gene calls are TRBV3-1 (or the pseudogene TRBV3-2) and TRBJ1-2; D gene uncertain. CDR3 size: 13 residues. CDR1 is LGHDT, CDR2 YNNKEL, per germline (reference sequence). V lost 1 base, J lost 8 bases, and 11 bases lay in between. CDR3 in DNA: TGTGCCAGCAGCCAAGTACCAGGAGGGGGCTACACCTTC. Encoded protein: CASSQVPGGGYTF.

The chain joins TRBV27 to TRBJ1-1; 8 bases fit TRBD1. This CDR3 comprises 12 residues. Germline CDR1 and CDR2: MNHEY and SMNVEV (reference sequence). V lost 5 bases to trimming and J lost 11 bases; unmatched junction nucleotides: 7. DNA for the CDR3: TGTGCCAGCAGTGAGAGACAGGGGAGTGCTTTCTTT. Translated, it gives CASSERQGSAFF.

On this clone itself: Other nucleotide sequences in the sample specify the same CDR3. The chain has TRBV5-1 and TRBJ2-7; 15 bases line up with TRBD2. Germline-derived CDR1 and CDR2 are SGHRS and YFSETQ. The CDR3 length is 16 residues. J lost 1 base, V lost 4 bases, and 3 bases had no gene match. The CDR3, as DNA: TGCGCCAGCAGCAGGGGACTAGCGGGGGGATCCTACGAGCAGTACTTC. This codes for CASSRGLAGGSYEQYF.

The chain couples TRBV18 to TRBJ1-1; the D gene is possibly TRBD1 (6 bases). With 6 bases removed from V and 0 bases from J, the gap between germline ends came to 14 bases. In germline, CDR1 is KGHSH, CDR2 LQKENI. The CDR3 has 15 residues. The CDR3 nucleotides read TGTGCCAGCTCCGGCGGGCAGGGGATGAACACTGAAGCTTTCTTT. As protein: CASSGGQGMNTEAFF.

The V gene is TRBV27, the J gene TRBJ1-5; a possible D gene is TRBD1 (6 bases). Trimming stripped 6 bases from V and 3 bases from J, with 15 bases between. CDR1 and CDR2 from the germline V gene are MNHEY and SMNVEV (reference sequence). The CDR3 has 15 amino acids. The CDR3 nucleotides are TGTGCCAGCAGCCACGGAGGACAGTACAATCAGCCCCAGCATTTT. Translation: CASSHGGQYNQPQHF.

This chain uses TRBV27 with TRBJ2-2, with 7 bases that match TRBD2. V dropped 3 bases and J dropped 3; count of bases not matched to a gene: 4. CDR1 is MNHEY and CDR2 is SMNVEV in the germline V gene (reference sequence). The CDR3 length is 15 residues. CDR3 protein: CASSFGGKYTGELFF. The CDR3 nucleotides are TGTGCCAGCAGTTTCGGGGGGAAGTACACCGGGGAGCTGTTTTTT.

CDR3 sequence reads: CASSIDPTTNEKLFF. DNA of the CDR3: TGTGCCAGTAGTATAGACCCCACAACTAATGAAAAACTGTTTTTT. V gene TRBV19 combines with J gene TRBJ1-4; D is unclear. Germline V gene lookup returns CDR1 LNHDA and CDR2 SQIVND (reference sequence). The CDR3 spans 15 residues. V lost 0 bases and J 0 bases, leaving 5 bases between the germline ends.

This clone came up once. The genes are TRBV13 and TRBJ2-1; TRBD2 aligns across 9 bases. The CDR3 runs to 16 residues. Unmatched junction bases numbered 3, after V lost 1 base and J lost 2 bases. Germline V gene lookup returns CDR1 PRHDT and CDR2 FYEKMQ (reference sequence). Here the CDR3 DNA reads TGTGCCAGCAGCTTAGAAAGCGGGGGGACCTACAATGAGCAGTTCTTC. Protein sequence: CASSLESGGTYNEQFF.

This chain connects TRBV7-9 to TRBJ1-1; D gene unclear. Per the germline V gene, CDR1 is SEHNR and CDR2 is FQNEAQ (reference sequence). This CDR3 has 13 amino acids. V was shortened by 3 bases and J by 1 base, with 6 bases between the two germline ends. The CDR3 DNA is TGTGCCAGCAGCTTTGAGGAGAACACTGAAGCTTTCTTT. Protein sequence: CASSFEENTEAFF.

The rearrangement links TRBV19 to TRBJ1-5; perhaps TRBD1 as D (6 bases). The germline V gene encodes CDR1 LNHDA and CDR2 SQIVND (reference sequence). The CDR3 is made up of 14 amino acids. The V gene lost 6 bases and the J gene lost 0 bases, with 9 bases spanning the gap. The CDR3 protein is CASSGQYSNQPQHF. CDR3 bases: TGTGCCAGTAGCGGACAGTATAGCAATCAGCCCCAGCATTTT.

J is TRBJ1-5 and V is TRBV28; 9 bases are a match to TRBD1. Trimming removed 5 bases from V and 4 bases from J; junction bases left unmatched: 3. CDR3 length equals 14 residues. From germline, CDR1 is MDHEN and CDR2 SYDVKM. In DNA, the CDR3 is TGTGCCAGCAGTCAGGGACAGGGAAATCAGCCCCAGCATTTT. It encodes CASSQGQGNQPQHF. Full variable domain (outside the CDR3, taken from reference TRBV28 and TRBJ1-5): DVKVTQSSRYLVKRTGEKVFLECVQDMDHENMFWYRQDPGLGLRLIYFSYDVKMKEKGDIPEGYSVSREKKERFSLILESASTNQTSMYLCASSQGQGNQPQHFGDGTRLSIL.

The chain joins TRBV4-3 to TRBJ2-3; 9 bases are shared with TRBD1. This CDR3 has 17 residues. Germline-derived CDR1 and CDR2 are LGHNA and YSLEER. Trimming cost V 1 base and J 2 bases; bases outside gene matches: 7. CDR3 protein: CASSQVVRTGVTDTQYF. CDR3 bases: TGCGCCAGCAGCCAAGTAGTTAGGACAGGGGTCACAGATACGCAGTATTTT.

The rearrangement joins TRBV7-9 to TRBJ2-7; 14 nucleotides line up with TRBD2. The CDR3 consists of 15 residues. Germline V gene data show CDR1 as SEHNR and CDR2 as FQNEAQ (reference sequence). The trim removed 1 base at V and 5 bases at J, leaving 1 base unmatched. CDR3 sequence (DNA): TGTGCCAGCAGCTTAGTGGGACTAGCGGGAGACGAGCAGTACTTC. Translating it yields CASSLVGLAGDEQYF.

The chain uses TRBV4-1 and TRBJ1-6, with 7 positions matching TRBD1. Germline CDR1 MGHRA, CDR2 YSYEKL. Losses at the gene ends were 4 bases for V and 8 bases for J; bases not matched to a gene: 11. This CDR3 region has 16 residues. DNA for the CDR3: TGCGCCAGCAGCCCCTCTTTCGGACAGGCCCATTCACCCCTCCACTTT. Protein: CASSPSFGQAHSPLHF.

V usage is TRBV28 and J usage is TRBJ2-3; unclear D gene. V lost 6 bases and J 4 bases, leaving 8 bases between the germline ends. From germline, CDR1 is MDHEN and CDR2 SYDVKM. The CDR3 has 12 amino acids. The CDR3 sequence: CASSLSADTQYF. CDR3 sequence (DNA): TGTGCCAGCAGCCTTTCGGCAGATACGCAGTATTTT.

This clone was seen more than once but under ten times. The chain couples TRBV11-2 to TRBJ1-1; D remains unclear. This CDR3 has 12 amino acids. V shed 5 bases and J shed 5 bases, with 9 bases lying between them. Germline V gives CDR1 SGHAT, CDR2 FQNNGV. CDR3 in amino acids: CASSPSGTEAFF. For the CDR3, the DNA is TGTGCCAGCAGCCCCTCAGGAACTGAAGCTTTCTTT.

Remarks on this clone: Other DNA sequences in this specimen translate into the identical CDR3. The rearrangement links TRBV28 to TRBJ1-3, with a possible D match to TRBD1 (5 bases). Germline V gene lookup returns CDR1 MDHEN and CDR2 SYDVKM. The length of the CDR3 is 14 residues. V lost 6 bases, J lost 4 bases, and 13 bases lay in between. CDR3 amino acids: CASSPGGSGNTIYF. The CDR3 coding sequence is TGTGCCAGCAGCCCGGGGGGGAGCGGAAACACCATATATTTT.

This clone was found once. This chain joins TRBV28 and TRBJ2-7; D is possibly TRBD2 (5 bases). Deletions cut 1 base from V and 0 bases from J, with 13 bases between. The CDR3 contains 16 residues. CDR1 and CDR2 from the germline V gene are MDHEN and SYDVKM. CDR3: CASSLYGKASSYEQYF. As DNA, the CDR3 is TGTGCCAGCAGTTTATACGGGAAGGCCAGCTCCTACGAGCAGTACTTC. The full variable domain, completed using reference TRBV28 and TRBJ2-7, is DVKVTQSSRYLVKRTGEKVFLECVQDMDHENMFWYRQDPGLGLRLIYFSYDVKMKEKGDIPEGYSVSREKKERFSLILESASTNQTSMYLCASSLYGKASSYEQYFGPGTRLTVT.

The chain joins TRBV2 to TRBJ1-4; unclear D gene. The length of the CDR3 is 14 residues. Germline V lookup: CDR1 SNHLY, CDR2 FYNNEI. V was pared by 5 bases and J by 10 bases, with 17 bases between. Written as DNA, the CDR3 is TGTGCCAGCAGTACACTTGAGGCGCGTGGAAAACTGTTTTTT. Translated, it gives CASSTLEARGKLFF.

This chain uses TRBV19 with TRBJ1-2; D is unresolved. This CDR3 is 15 amino acids long. Germline-derived CDR1 and CDR2 are LNHDA and SQIVND (reference sequence). The ends were cut back, 3 bases at V and 0 bases at J, with 11 bases in the middle. The CDR3 sequence is CASSIYGEANYGYTF. CDR3 bases: TGTGCCAGTAGTATTTACGGGGAAGCTAACTATGGCTACACCTTC. The full variable domain, rest sourced from reference TRBV19 and TRBJ1-2, is DGGITQSPKYLFRKEGQNVTLSCEQNLNHDAMYWYRQDPGQGLRLIYYSQIVNDFQKGDIAEGYSVSREKKESFPLTVTSAQKNPTAFYLCASSIYGEANYGYTFGSGTRLTVV.